This passage covers 21 T cell receptor beta chains from one sample sequenced in a study. TCRdb analysed the 5' RACE reads with MiXCR anew, one entry per CDR3 protein. The repertoire holds 52,000 or so distinct CDR3 sequences, with under 25% as singletons. Tregs were sorted as CD4+CD25+CD127-/low cells. Sequencing used tumor-infiltrating Tregs sorted from the breast tumor. These receptors all stem from a female donor with breast cancer.

The chain is built from TRBV12-3 or TRBV12-4 and TRBJ1-5; D ambiguous. CDR3 length: 15 amino acids. V lost 5 bases, J lost 6 bases, and 17 bases lay in between. Written as DNA, the CDR3 is TGTGCCAGCAGTCAAGGAGGGAGCGTAGGTCAGCCCCAGCATTTT. Encoded protein: CASSQGGSVGQPQHF.

The chain couples TRBV5-1 to TRBJ2-7; 7 bases fit TRBD2. Germline trimming cut 4 bases from V and 3 bases from J; bases unmatched to any gene: 4. The CDR3 runs to 13 residues. Germline V CDR1 and CDR2: SGHRS, YFSETQ. CDR3 in amino acids: CASSAGALYEQYF. CDR3 nucleotide sequence: TGCGCCAGCAGCGCGGGAGCCCTCTACGAGCAGTACTTC. Filled out from reference TRBV5-1 and TRBJ2-7, the complete variable domain reads KAGVTQTPRYLIKTRGQQVTLSCSPISGHRSVSWYQQTPGQGLQFLFEYFSETQRNKGNFPGRFSGRQFSNSRSEMNVSTLELGDSALYLCASSAGALYEQYFGPGTRLTVT.

This clonotype was observed a handful of times. J is TRBJ2-7 and V is TRBV28; D assignment may be TRBD1 or TRBD2 (5 bases each). The V end lost 4 bases, the J end lost 3 bases, and 10 bases lay between the germline ends. Looked up from germline, CDR1 is MDHEN and CDR2 is SYDVKM. The CDR3 has 13 amino acids. CDR3 protein: CASSWTGLYEQYF. As DNA, the CDR3 is TGTGCCAGCAGTTGGACGGGGCTCTACGAGCAGTACTTC.

There are many counts of this clonotype. The chain employs TRBV6-5 and TRBJ2-7; D not certain. Per germline, CDR1 MNHEY and CDR2 SVGAGI. V was pared by 7 bases and J by 4 bases, with 14 bases between. The length of the CDR3 is 13 residues. CDR3 sequence: CASKSDGLYEQYF. The DNA of the CDR3 is TGTGCCAGCAAATCAGACGGATTATACGAGCAGTACTTC.

The chain links TRBV27 to TRBJ1-6, with D tentatively TRBD1 (5 bases). The germline V gene has CDR1 MNHEY and CDR2 SMNVEV (reference sequence). Between the trimmed V and J ends, which lost 2 bases and 9 bases, there was a span of 14 bases. The CDR3 contains 15 residues. The CDR3 coding sequence is TGTGCCAGCAGTTTAGTAGGGCAGGGACCTTCACCCCTCCACTTT. Its translation is CASSLVGQGPSPLHF.

In the case of this clonotype: Mismatch with germline at one junction end may stem from a read error. The chain is built from TRBV7-6 and TRBJ2-5, with D possibly TRBD1 on 5 matching bases. This CDR3 has 18 amino acids. In germline, CDR1 is SGHVS, CDR2 FNYEAQ. This CDR3 is CASSLSPRSGLMAETHYF. CDR3 DNA sequence: TGTGCCAGCAGCCTATCTCCCCGTTCAGGGTTGATGGCAGAGACCCATTACTTC.

The chain links TRBV5-6 to TRBJ1-5; tentatively, D is TRBD1 (5 bases). CDR3 size: 15 residues. Germline lookup yields CDR1 SGHDT and CDR2 YYEEEE. V was clipped by 4 bases and J by 2 bases, with 13 bases between them. The CDR3 here is CASSRGRGRNQPQHF. The CDR3 DNA reads TGTGCCAGCAGCCGGGGCCGGGGACGCAATCAGCCCCAGCATTTT.

This clonotype was counted a few times. The chain employs TRBV24-1 and TRBJ2-5; the match to TRBD2 covers 8 bases. The CDR3 length is 14 residues. The germline V gene encodes CDR1 KGHDR and CDR2 SFDVKD. V lost 7 bases to trimming and J lost 3 bases; unmatched junction nucleotides: 6. CDR3 DNA: TGTGCCACCAGGGGCCGAGCGGGGGAAGAGACCCAGTACTTC. It specifies CATRGRAGEETQYF.

V is TRBV20-1 and J is TRBJ2-3, with 10 bases matching TRBD1. Germline loops: CDR1 DFQATT, CDR2 SNEGSKA (reference sequence). V lost 6 bases and J lost 2; bases outside the gene matches: 5. The CDR3 loop spans 14 amino acids. Here the CDR3 reads CSAPGQGNTDTQYF. CDR3 nucleotides: TGCAGTGCGCCGGGACAGGGGAACACAGATACGCAGTATTTT.

The V call is TRBV2, the J call TRBJ1-2; D possibly corresponds to TRBD1 (5 bases). The CDR3 runs 11 residues. Trimming removed 6 bases at V and 4 bases at J, with 6 bases between. Germline CDR1 and CDR2: SNHLY and FYNNEI. The DNA of the CDR3 is TGTGCCAGCAGCCAGGGCTATGGCTACACCTTC. Its protein is CASSQGYGYTF.

The chain uses TRBV6-5 and TRBJ2-1; 10 bases are shared with TRBD2. Germline V CDR1 and CDR2: MNHEY, SVGAGI. The CDR3 runs to 14 residues. After removal of 6 bases from V and 2 bases from J, the junction contained 1 base not matched to a gene. The CDR3 DNA sequence: TGTGCCAGCAGGCTAGCGGGAGCCTACAATGAGCAGTTCTTC. This encodes CASRLAGAYNEQFF.

The chain joins TRBV15 to TRBJ1-4; D is ambiguous. CDR3 length equals 13 residues. Trimming left V 3 bases short and J 9 bases short, with 11 bases between. CDR1 is LNHNV and CDR2 is YYDKDF in the germline V gene (reference sequence). The CDR3 sequence: CATSREPEQKLFF. CDR3 sequence (DNA): TGTGCCACCAGCAGGGAACCCGAACAAAAACTGTTTTTT.

J is TRBJ2-5 and V is TRBV5-6; 12 nucleotides align to TRBD2. The germline V gene has CDR1 SGHDT and CDR2 YYEEEE. With V trimmed by 2 bases and J by 4 bases, 3 bases remained unmatched. The CDR3 is made up of 15 amino acids. Here the CDR3 DNA reads TGTGCCAGCAGCTTTTCTAGCGGGGGGGCAGAGACCCAGTACTTC. This translates into CASSFSSGGAETQYF.

In this sample, this clonotype turned up many times. The chain is built from TRBV5-1 and TRBJ2-3; D gene unclear. Trimming stripped 0 bases from V and 10 bases from J, with 12 bases between. CDR3 length: 13 amino acids. Germline V gives CDR1 SGHRS, CDR2 YFSETQ. Here the CDR3 reads CASSLAVRGAQYF. The CDR3 region has the DNA TGCGCCAGCAGCTTGGCTGTACGAGGCGCGCAGTATTTT.

The chain recombines TRBV4-1 with TRBJ2-7; 7 bases line up with TRBD2. The CDR3 sequence is 14 residues long. Unmatched junction bases numbered 6, after V lost 4 bases and J lost 3 bases. Germline V lookup: CDR1 MGHRA, CDR2 YSYEKL. CDR3 region: CASSPVGGDYEQYF. In DNA form, the CDR3 reads TGCGCCAGCAGCCCTGTGGGAGGGGACTACGAGCAGTACTTC.

This clonotype was counted ten times or more. V usage is TRBV6-5 and J usage is TRBJ1-6; D gene ambiguous. The CDR3 loop spans 12 amino acids. V dropped 6 bases and J dropped 5 bases, with 5 bases sitting between them. Germline CDR1 is MNHEY and CDR2 is SVGAGI. The CDR3 nucleotides read TGTGCCAGCAGGCTAGATAATTCACCCCTCCACTTT. Translated, it gives CASRLDNSPLHF.

The chain couples TRBV25-1 to TRBJ1-1, with 8 bases that match TRBD1. V lost 7 bases, J lost 4 bases, and 8 bases stayed unmatched. The CDR3 loop spans 14 amino acids. Germline V gene sequence: CDR1 MGHDK, CDR2 SYGVNS. The CDR3 loop reads CASTTDRESTEAFF. The DNA of the CDR3 is TGTGCCAGCACTACGGACAGGGAAAGCACTGAAGCTTTCTTT.

The chain has TRBV20-1 and TRBJ1-5; TRBD1 might be the D (6 bases). Germline CDR1 DFQATT, CDR2 SNEGSKA (reference sequence). Trimming removed 6 bases from V and 0 bases from J, with 15 bases in between. This CDR3 comprises 15 residues. The CDR3 nucleotides are TGCAGTGCCGAGGTGACAGGTTATAGCAATCAGCCCCAGCATTTT. This sequence encodes CSAEVTGYSNQPQHF.

V usage is TRBV7-3 and J usage is TRBJ2-4; D may correspond to TRBD1 or TRBD2 (5 bases each). V shed 6 bases and J shed 1 base, with 16 bases lying between them. Germline values: CDR1 SGHTA, CDR2 FQGTGA. The CDR3 has 16 amino acids. CDR3 loop: CASSKMGDLAKNIQYF. The DNA for the CDR3 is TGTGCCAGCAGTAAGATGGGGGATCTCGCCAAAAACATTCAGTACTTC.

The chain carries TRBV9 and TRBJ2-3, with TRBD1 as a possible D gene (6 bases). Germline V gives CDR1 SGDLS, CDR2 YYNGEE. The V end was cut by 4 bases, the J end by 3 bases, with 9 bases between. The CDR3 is 13 amino acids. The CDR3 coding sequence is TGTGCCAGCAGCTCACAGGGTACAGATACGCAGTATTTT. It is translated as CASSSQGTDTQYF.

This clonotype occurred a few times. The genes are TRBV28 and TRBJ2-7, with 8 bases matching TRBD2. V was pared by 5 bases and J by 5 bases, with 8 bases of the junction left unmatched. This CDR3 has 14 amino acids. In germline, CDR1 is MDHEN, CDR2 SYDVKM. The CDR3 spells CASSVREGRHEQYF. CDR3 bases: TGTGCCAGCAGTGTCCGGGAGGGCCGCCACGAGCAGTACTTC.